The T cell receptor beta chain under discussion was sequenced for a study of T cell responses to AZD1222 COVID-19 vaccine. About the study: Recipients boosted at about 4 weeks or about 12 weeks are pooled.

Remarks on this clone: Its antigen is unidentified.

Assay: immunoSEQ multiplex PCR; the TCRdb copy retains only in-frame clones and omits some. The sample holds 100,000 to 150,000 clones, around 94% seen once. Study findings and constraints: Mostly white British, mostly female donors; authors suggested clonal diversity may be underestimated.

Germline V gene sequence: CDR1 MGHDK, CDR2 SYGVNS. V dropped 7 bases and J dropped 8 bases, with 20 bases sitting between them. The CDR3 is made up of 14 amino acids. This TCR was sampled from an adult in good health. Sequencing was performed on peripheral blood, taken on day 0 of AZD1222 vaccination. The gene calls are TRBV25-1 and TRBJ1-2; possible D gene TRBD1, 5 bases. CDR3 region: CASTGDVLWGGYTF. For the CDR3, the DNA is TGTGCCAGCACCGGAGATGTATTATGGGGCGGCTACACCTTC.